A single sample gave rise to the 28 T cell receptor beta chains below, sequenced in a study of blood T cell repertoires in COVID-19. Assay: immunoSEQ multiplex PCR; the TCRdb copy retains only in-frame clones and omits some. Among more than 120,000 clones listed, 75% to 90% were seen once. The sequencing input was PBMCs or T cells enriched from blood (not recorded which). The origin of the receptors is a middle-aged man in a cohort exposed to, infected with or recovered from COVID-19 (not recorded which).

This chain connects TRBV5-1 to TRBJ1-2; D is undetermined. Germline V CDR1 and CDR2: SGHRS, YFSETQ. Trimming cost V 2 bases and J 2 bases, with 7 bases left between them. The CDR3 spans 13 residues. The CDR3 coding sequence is TGCGCCAGCAGCTTCGGGATCAACTATGGCTACACCTTC. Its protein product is CASSFGINYGYTF. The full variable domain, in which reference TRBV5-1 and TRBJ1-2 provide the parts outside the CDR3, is KAGVTQTPRYLIKTRGQQVTLSCSPISGHRSVSWYQQTPGQGLQFLFEYFSETQRNKGNFPGRFSGRQFSNSRSEMNVSTLELGDSALYLCASSFGINYGYTFGSGTRLTVV.

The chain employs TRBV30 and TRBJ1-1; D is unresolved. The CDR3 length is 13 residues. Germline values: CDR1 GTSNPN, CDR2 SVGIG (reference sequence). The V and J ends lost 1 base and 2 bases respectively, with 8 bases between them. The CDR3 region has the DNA TGTGCCTGGAGTGCTCTACGCAACACTGAAGCTTTCTTT. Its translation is CAWSALRNTEAFF. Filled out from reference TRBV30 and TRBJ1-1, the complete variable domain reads SQTIHQWPATLVQPVGSPLSLECTVEGTSNPNLYWYRQAAGRGLQLLFYSVGIGQISSEVPQNLSASRPQDRQFILSSKKLLLSDSGFYLCAWSALRNTEAFFGQGTRLTVV.

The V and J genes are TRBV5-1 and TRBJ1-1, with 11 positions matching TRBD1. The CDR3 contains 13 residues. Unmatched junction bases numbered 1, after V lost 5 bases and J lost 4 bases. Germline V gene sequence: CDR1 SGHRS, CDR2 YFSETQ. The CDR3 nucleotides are TGCGCCAGCAGGGGGACAGGGGGCACTGAAGCTTTCTTT. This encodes CASRGTGGTEAFF. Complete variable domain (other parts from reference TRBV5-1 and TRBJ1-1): KAGVTQTPRYLIKTRGQQVTLSCSPISGHRSVSWYQQTPGQGLQFLFEYFSETQRNKGNFPGRFSGRQFSNSRSEMNVSTLELGDSALYLCASRGTGGTEAFFGQGTRLTVV.

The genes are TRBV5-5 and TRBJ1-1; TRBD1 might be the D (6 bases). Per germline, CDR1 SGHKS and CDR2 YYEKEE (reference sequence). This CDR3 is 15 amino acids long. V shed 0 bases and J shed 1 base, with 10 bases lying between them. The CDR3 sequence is CASSLVPTGNTEAFF. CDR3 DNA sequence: TGTGCCAGCAGCTTGGTCCCGACAGGGAACACTGAAGCTTTCTTT.

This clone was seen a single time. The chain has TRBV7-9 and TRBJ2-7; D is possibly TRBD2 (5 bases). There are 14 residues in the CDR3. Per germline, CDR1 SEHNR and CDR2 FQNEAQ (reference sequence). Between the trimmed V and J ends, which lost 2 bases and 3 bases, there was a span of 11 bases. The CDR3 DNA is TGTGCCAGCAGCTTAAGCGGCCAAGACTACGAGCAGTACTTC. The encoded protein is CASSLSGQDYEQYF.

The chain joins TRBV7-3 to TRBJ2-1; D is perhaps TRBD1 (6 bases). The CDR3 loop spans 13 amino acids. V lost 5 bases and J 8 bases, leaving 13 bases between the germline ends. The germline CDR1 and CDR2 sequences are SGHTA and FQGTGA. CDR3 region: CASSQSHRDEQFF. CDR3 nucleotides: TGTGCCAGCAGCCAAAGTCACAGGGATGAGCAGTTCTTC.

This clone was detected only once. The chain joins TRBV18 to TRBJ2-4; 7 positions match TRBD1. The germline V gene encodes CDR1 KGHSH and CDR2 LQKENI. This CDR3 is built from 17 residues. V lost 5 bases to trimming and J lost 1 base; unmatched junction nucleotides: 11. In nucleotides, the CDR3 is TGTGCCAGCTCAGCGACAGGGCTCTCCCTGGCCAAAAACATTCAGTACTTC. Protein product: CASSATGLSLAKNIQYF.

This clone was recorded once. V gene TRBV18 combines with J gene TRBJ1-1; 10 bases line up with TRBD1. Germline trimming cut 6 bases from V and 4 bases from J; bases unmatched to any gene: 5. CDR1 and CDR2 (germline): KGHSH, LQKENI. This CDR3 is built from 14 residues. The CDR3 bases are TGTGCCAGCTCTTCGACAGGGGGCGGCACTGAAGCTTTCTTT. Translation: CASSSTGGGTEAFF. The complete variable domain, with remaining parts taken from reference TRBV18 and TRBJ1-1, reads NAGVMQNPRHLVRRRGQEARLRCSPMKGHSHVYWYRQLPEEGLKFMVYLQKENIIDESGMPKERFSAEFPKEGPSILRIQQVVRGDSAAYFCASSSTGGGTEAFFGQGTRLTVV.

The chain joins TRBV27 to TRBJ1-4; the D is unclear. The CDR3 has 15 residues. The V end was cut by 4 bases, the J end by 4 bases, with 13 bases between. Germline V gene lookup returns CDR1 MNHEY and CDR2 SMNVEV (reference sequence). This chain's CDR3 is CASSWAGTYNEKLFF. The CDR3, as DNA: TGTGCCAGCAGTTGGGCAGGAACCTATAATGAAAAACTGTTTTTT.

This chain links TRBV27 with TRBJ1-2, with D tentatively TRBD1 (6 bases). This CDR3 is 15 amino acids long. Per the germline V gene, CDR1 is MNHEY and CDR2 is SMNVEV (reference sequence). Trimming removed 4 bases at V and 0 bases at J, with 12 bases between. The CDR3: CASSSDRRANYGYTF. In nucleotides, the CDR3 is TGTGCCAGCAGTTCGGACAGACGCGCTAACTATGGCTACACCTTC.

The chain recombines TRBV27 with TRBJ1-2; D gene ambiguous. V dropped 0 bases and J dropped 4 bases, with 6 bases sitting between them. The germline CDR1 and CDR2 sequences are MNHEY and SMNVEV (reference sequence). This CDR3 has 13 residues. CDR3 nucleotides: TGTGCCAGCAGTTTATCCCCCGGCTATGGCTACACCTTC. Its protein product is CASSLSPGYGYTF.

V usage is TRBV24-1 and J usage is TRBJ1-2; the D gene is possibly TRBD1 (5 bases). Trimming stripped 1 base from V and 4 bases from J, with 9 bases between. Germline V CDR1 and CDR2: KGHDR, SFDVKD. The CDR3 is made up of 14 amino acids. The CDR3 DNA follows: TGTGCCACCAGTGATTTAGGACAAATCTATGGCTACACCTTC. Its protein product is CATSDLGQIYGYTF.

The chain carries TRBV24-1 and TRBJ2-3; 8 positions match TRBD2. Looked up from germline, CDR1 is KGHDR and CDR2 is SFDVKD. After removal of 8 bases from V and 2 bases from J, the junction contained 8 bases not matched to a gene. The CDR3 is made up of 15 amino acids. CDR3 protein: CATNSGTRTTDTQYF. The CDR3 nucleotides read TGTGCCACCAATTCCGGGACTAGGACCACAGATACGCAGTATTTT.

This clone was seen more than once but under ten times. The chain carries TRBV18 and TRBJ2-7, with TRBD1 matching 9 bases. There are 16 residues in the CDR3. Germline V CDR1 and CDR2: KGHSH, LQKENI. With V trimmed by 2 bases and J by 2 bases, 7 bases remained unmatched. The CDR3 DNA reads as TGTGCCAGCTCACCAACGGAGGACAGGGGCGCCTACGAGCAGTACTTC. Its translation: CASSPTEDRGAYEQYF.

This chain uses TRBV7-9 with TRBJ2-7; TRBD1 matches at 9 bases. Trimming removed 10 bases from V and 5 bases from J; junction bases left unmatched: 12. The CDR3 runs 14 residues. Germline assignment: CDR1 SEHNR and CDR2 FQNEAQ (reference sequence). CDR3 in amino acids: CATDPDRGRNEQYF. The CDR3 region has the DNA TGTGCCACCGACCCCGACAGGGGGAGGAACGAGCAGTACTTC.

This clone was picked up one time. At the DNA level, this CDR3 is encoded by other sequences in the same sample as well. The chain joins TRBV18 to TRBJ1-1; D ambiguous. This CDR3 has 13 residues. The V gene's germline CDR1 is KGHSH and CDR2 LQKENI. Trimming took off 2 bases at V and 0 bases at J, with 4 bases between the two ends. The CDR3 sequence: CASSPTVNTEAFF. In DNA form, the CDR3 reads TGTGCCAGCTCACCAACAGTGAACACTGAAGCTTTCTTT.

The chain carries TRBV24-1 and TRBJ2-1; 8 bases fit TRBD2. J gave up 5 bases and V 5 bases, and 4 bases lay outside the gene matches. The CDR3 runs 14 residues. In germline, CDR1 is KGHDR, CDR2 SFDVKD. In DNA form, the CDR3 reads TGTGCCACCAGTGGCGCGGGAGGCCACAATGAGCAGTTCTTC. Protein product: CATSGAGGHNEQFF.

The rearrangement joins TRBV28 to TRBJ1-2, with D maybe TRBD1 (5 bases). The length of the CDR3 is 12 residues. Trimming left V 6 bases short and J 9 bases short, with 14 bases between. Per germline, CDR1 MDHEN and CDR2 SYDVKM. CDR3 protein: CASSRSGFSYTF. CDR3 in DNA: TGTGCCAGCAGCCGCTCAGGGTTTAGCTACACCTTC.

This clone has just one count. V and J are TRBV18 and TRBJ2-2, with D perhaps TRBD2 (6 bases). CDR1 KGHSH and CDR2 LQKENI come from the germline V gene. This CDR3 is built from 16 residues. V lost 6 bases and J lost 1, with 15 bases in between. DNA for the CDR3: TGTGCCAGCTCTCCATTGGGACTCCTGAACACCGGGGAGCTGTTTTTT. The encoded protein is CASSPLGLLNTGELFF. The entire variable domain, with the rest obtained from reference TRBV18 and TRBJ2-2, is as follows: NAGVMQNPRHLVRRRGQEARLRCSPMKGHSHVYWYRQLPEEGLKFMVYLQKENIIDESGMPKERFSAEFPKEGPSILRIQQVVRGDSAAYFCASSPLGLLNTGELFFGEGSRLTVL.

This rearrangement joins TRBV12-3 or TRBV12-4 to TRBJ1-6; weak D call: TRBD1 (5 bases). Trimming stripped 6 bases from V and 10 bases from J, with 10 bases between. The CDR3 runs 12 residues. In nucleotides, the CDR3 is TGTGCCAGCAGCTTCAGGGTCTCACCCCTCCACTTT. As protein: CASSFRVSPLHF.

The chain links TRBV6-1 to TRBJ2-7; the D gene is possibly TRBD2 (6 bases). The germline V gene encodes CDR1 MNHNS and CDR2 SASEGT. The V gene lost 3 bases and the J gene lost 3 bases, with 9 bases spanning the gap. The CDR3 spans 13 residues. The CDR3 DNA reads TGTGCCAGCAGTGACCGGGAGTACTACGAGCAGTACTTC. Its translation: CASSDREYYEQYF.

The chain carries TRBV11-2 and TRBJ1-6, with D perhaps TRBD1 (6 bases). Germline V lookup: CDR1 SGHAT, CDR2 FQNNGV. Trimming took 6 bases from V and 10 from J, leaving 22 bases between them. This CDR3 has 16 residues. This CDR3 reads CASRRPGGGGGSPLHF. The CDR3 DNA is TGTGCCAGCAGGCGGCCGGGGGGGGGCGGCGGCTCACCCCTCCACTTT.

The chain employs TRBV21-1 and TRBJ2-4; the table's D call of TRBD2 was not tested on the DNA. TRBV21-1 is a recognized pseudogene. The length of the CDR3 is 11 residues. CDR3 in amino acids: CASSKDGGEYF. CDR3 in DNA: TGTGCCAGCAGCAAAGATGGCGGGGAGTACTTC.

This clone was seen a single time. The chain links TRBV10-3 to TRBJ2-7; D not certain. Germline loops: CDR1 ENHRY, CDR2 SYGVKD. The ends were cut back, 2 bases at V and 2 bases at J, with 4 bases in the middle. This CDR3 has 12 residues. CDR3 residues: CAISETTYEQYF. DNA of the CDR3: TGTGCCATCAGTGAGACAACCTACGAGCAGTACTTC.

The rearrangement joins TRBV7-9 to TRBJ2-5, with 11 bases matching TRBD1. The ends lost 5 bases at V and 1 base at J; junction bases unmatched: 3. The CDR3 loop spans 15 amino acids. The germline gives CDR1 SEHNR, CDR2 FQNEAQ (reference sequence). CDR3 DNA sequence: TGTGCCAGCAGCAGCGGGACAGGGGGCCAAGAGACCCAGTACTTC. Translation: CASSSGTGGQETQYF.

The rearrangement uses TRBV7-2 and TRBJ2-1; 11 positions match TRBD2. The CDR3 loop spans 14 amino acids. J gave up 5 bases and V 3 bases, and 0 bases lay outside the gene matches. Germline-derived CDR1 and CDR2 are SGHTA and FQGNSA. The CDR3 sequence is CASSFSGGDNEQFF. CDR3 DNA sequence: TGTGCCAGCAGCTTTAGCGGGGGGGACAATGAGCAGTTCTTC. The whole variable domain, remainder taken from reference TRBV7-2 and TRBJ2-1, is GAGVSQSPSNKVTEKGKDVELRCDPISGHTALYWYRQSLGQGLEFLIYFQGNSAPDKSGLPSDRFSAERTGGSVSTLTIQRTQQEDSAVYLCASSFSGGDNEQFFGPGTRLTVL.

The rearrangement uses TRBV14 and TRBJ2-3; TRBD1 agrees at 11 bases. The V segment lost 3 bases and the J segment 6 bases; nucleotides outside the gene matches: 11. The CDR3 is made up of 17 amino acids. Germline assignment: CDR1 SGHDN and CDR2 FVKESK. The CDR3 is CASSHRGTGGFSDTQYF. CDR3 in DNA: TGTGCCAGCAGCCATCGTGGGACAGGGGGGTTCAGTGATACGCAGTATTTT.

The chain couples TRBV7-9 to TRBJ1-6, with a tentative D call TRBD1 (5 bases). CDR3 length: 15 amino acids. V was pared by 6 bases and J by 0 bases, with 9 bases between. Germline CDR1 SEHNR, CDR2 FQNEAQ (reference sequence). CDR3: CASSGGSSYNSPLHF. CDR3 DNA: TGTGCCAGCAGTGGGGGGAGCTCCTATAATTCACCCCTCCACTTT.